The T cell receptor (beta chain) described here comes from a study of CD8+ T cells in alopecia areata. Extracted RNA was reverse transcribed, and the resulting cDNA served as sequencing template. Measured with immunoSEQ multiplex PCR; TCRdb has only the in-frame clones, and not every one. The sample lists 150,000 or so clones, more than 75% occurring once. This receptor was obtained from a human donor with alopecia areata. Sequencing was performed on CD8+ T cells sorted from blood, taken at week 0.

CDR3 coding DNA: TGTGCCAGCAGCCTCGGGGATACTAGCACAGATACGCAGTATTTT. Its translation is CASSLGDTSTDTQYF. The rearrangement uses TRBV27 and TRBJ2-3; D possibly corresponds to TRBD2 (5 bases). This CDR3 comprises 15 residues. V was shortened by 6 bases and J by 0 bases, with 13 bases between the two germline ends. Germline lookup yields CDR1 MNHEY and CDR2 SMNVEV (reference sequence).